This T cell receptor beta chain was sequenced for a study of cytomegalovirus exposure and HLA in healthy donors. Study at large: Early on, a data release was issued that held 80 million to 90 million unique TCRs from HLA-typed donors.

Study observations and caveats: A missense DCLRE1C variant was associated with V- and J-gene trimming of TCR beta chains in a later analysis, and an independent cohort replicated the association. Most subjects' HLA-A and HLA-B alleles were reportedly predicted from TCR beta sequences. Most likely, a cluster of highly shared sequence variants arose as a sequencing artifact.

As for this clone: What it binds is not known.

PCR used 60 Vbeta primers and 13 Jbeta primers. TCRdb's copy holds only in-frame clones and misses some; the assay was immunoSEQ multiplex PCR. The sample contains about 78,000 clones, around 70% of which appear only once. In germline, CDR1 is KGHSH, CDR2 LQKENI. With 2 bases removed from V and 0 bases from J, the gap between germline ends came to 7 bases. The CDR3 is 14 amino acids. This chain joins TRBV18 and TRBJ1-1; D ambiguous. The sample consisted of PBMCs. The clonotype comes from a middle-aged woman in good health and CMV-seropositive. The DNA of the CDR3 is TGTGCCAGCTCACCAAATGGAGTGAACACTGAAGCTTTCTTT. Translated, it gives CASSPNGVNTEAFF.